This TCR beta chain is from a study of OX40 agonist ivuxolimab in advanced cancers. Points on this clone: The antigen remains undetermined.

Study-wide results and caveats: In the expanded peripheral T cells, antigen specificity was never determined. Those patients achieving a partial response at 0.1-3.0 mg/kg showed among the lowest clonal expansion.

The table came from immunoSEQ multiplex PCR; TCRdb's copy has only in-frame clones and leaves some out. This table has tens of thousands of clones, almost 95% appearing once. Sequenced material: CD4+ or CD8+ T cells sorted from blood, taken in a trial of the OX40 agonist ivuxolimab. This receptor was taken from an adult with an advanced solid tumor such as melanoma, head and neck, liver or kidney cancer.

In DNA form, the CDR3 reads TGTGCCAGCAGTCCACGGACTAGTGAAGAGCAGTACTTC. Translation gives CASSPRTSEEQYF. The chain recombines TRBV27 with TRBJ2-7, with 7 bases identical to TRBD2. CDR1 is MNHEY and CDR2 is SMNVEV in the germline V gene (reference sequence). V was clipped by 5 bases and J by 7 bases; unmatched bases: 8. The CDR3 covers 13 residues.